This T cell receptor beta chain was identified during a study of T cell changes during pregnancy in multiple sclerosis. With 3 bases removed from V and 0 bases from J, the gap between germline ends came to 3 bases. This CDR3 contains 13 residues. In germline, CDR1 is MNHNS, CDR2 SASEGT. Assay: immunoSEQ multiplex PCR; the TCRdb copy retains only in-frame clones and omits some. This table has 89,000 or so clones, roughly nine tenths appearing once. This chain connects TRBV6-1 to TRBJ2-1; D is unresolved. The clonotype comes from a female donor in good health, serving as a control in a pregnancy study. Some clones in this sample may be carry-over from other donors' samples. The sample here was PBMCs, taken in the first trimester of pregnancy. The CDR3 loop reads CASSDSSYNEQFF. CDR3 DNA: TGTGCCAGCAGTGACAGCTCCTACAATGAGCAGTTCTTC.